The clone carrying this T cell receptor (beta chain) was detected a few times. The target antigen is unknown. PCR primers comprised 60 Vbeta and 13 Jbeta primers. Profiling relied on immunoSEQ multiplex PCR, and the TCRdb table lists in-frame clones only, not all of them. The sample has about 190,000 clones; 80% are singletons. V was clipped by 8 bases and J by 0 bases, with 5 bases between them. Germline CDR1 and CDR2: MNHEY and SVGAGI. The CDR3 consists of 12 residues. This specimen belongs to a study of cytomegalovirus exposure and HLA in healthy donors. Study observations and caveats: According to a later analysis, donors in an Asian-associated ancestry cluster reportedly had fewer N-insertions than the 666-donor mean. In an earlier analysis, about 87% or about 30%: the productive usage of most TCR beta V segments.

The clonotype originates from a boy aged 5-17 years in good health and CMV-seronegative. The specimen sequenced was PBMCs. V is TRBV6-5 and J is TRBJ2-1; D uncertain. CDR3 region: CASARSYNEQFF. The CDR3 region has the DNA TGTGCCAGCGCGCGCTCCTACAATGAGCAGTTCTTC.